This passage covers 18 T cell receptor beta chains from one sample sequenced in a study of T cells after yellow fever vaccination. TCRdb recomputed calls from the 5' RACE reads with MiXCR, one row per CDR3 protein. Of 300,000 or so distinct CDR3 sequences in the sample, under 9% were seen once. This material consisted of CD4+ T cells sorted from PBMCs, taken 5 days after the yellow fever booster vaccination. The receptors shown here come from a man in his late teens or twenties who received the YFV17D yellow fever vaccine.

This clonotype was found many times. The V gene is TRBV6-1, the J gene TRBJ1-2; no clear D gene. The CDR3 spans 13 residues. Trimming removed 4 bases from V and 0 bases from J, with 6 bases in between. CDR1 and CDR2 from the germline V gene are MNHNS and SASEGT. The CDR3 loop is CASSALTNYGYTF. DNA of the CDR3: TGTGCCAGCAGTGCGCTTACTAACTATGGCTACACCTTC.

The V gene is TRBV5-1, the J gene TRBJ1-6, with D possibly TRBD1 on 6 matching bases. The CDR3 is made up of 14 amino acids. Germline V gene data show CDR1 as SGHRS and CDR2 as YFSETQ. Trimming shortened V by 0 bases and J by 8 bases, and 9 bases separated the two germline ends. The chain's CDR3 is CASSLAYRDSPLHF. The DNA for the CDR3 is TGCGCCAGCAGCTTGGCTTACAGGGATTCACCCCTCCACTTT.

This clonotype appeared once. The chain joins TRBV24-1 to TRBJ2-1; no definite D call. V was shortened by 4 bases and J by 5 bases, with 8 bases between the two germline ends. From germline, CDR1 is KGHDR and CDR2 SFDVKD. This CDR3 is 13 amino acids long. In DNA, the CDR3 is TGTGCCACCAGTGACCCTTTCAACAATGAGCAGTTCTTC. Translation gives CATSDPFNNEQFF.

This clonotype showed up just a few times. CDR3 sequence reads: CASSLSLNYEQYV. DNA for the CDR3: TGTGCCAGCAGCTTGAGTCTTAACTACGAGCAGTACGTC. The chain combines TRBV5-5 with TRBJ2-7; no reliable D call. V was pared by 1 base and J by 3 bases, with 8 bases between. CDR1 is SGHKS and CDR2 is YYEKEE in the germline V gene (reference sequence). The CDR3 has 13 residues.

This clonotype was picked up many times. This chain joins TRBV9 and TRBJ1-4; a possible D gene is TRBD1 (5 bases). CDR1 is SGDLS and CDR2 is YYNGEE in the germline V gene. Trimming took 4 bases from V and 2 from J, leaving 12 bases between them. The CDR3 spans 15 residues. The DNA for the CDR3 is TGTGCCAGCAGCACGCGGGACGACACTAATGAAAAACTGTTTTTT. Protein product: CASSTRDDTNEKLFF.

This clonotype appeared many times. The CDR3 DNA reads TGTGCCTGGGAGCGGGGGCCGGGGTTTTCCGAGCAGTTCTTC. As protein: CAWERGPGFSEQFF. The gene calls are TRBV30 and TRBJ2-1; 8 nucleotides line up with TRBD2. Trimming at V came to 5 bases and at J to 10 bases, leaving 13 bases not matched to a gene. CDR1 and CDR2 (germline): GTSNPN, SVGIG (reference sequence). The CDR3 contains 14 residues.

The genes are TRBV9 and TRBJ2-5, with D possibly matching TRBD2 (5 bases). The CDR3 sequence is 14 residues long. V lost 0 bases to trimming and J lost 2 bases, with 8 bases between them. From germline, CDR1 is SGDLS and CDR2 YYNGEE. The CDR3 sequence: CASSVASGQETQYF. Here the CDR3 DNA reads TGTGCCAGCAGCGTAGCCAGCGGACAAGAGACCCAGTACTTC.

This clonotype was found a few times. This chain links TRBV20-1 with TRBJ2-3, with TRBD1 matching over 7 bases. The CDR3 has 15 amino acids. CDR1 DFQATT and CDR2 SNEGSKA come from the germline V gene (reference sequence). V dropped 6 bases and J dropped 3; count of bases not matched to a gene: 12. In DNA form, the CDR3 reads TGCAGTGCCCAAGACAGGGTGAGATCTACAGATACGCAGTATTTT. Translating gives CSAQDRVRSTDTQYF.

This clonotype was detected many times. This chain links TRBV10-3 with TRBJ2-7, with TRBD2 matching 9 bases. CDR1 and CDR2 from the germline V gene are ENHRY and SYGVKD. After removal of 0 bases from V and 2 bases from J, the junction contained 2 bases not matched to a gene. The CDR3 extends over 15 amino acids. The chain's CDR3 is CAISESRTSAYEQYV. DNA of the CDR3: TGTGCCATCAGTGAGTCTCGGACTAGCGCCTACGAGCAGTACGTC.

This clonotype appeared a few times. The rearrangement joins TRBV11-2 to TRBJ2-7; 7 bases are a match to TRBD2. Germline V gene lookup returns CDR1 SGHAT and CDR2 FQNNGV. The junction had 4 bases not matched to a gene; V was cut back by 2 bases and J by 3 bases. This CDR3 region has 14 residues. The DNA of the CDR3 is TGTGCCAGCAGCTTACGTCAGCGGGGCTACGAGCAGTACGTC. This codes for CASSLRQRGYEQYV.

This clonotype has more than one count but fewer than ten. This sequence joins TRBV12-3 or TRBV12-4 and TRBJ1-2; no reliable D call. The CDR3 loop spans 11 amino acids. Trimming left V 3 bases short and J 8 bases short, with 7 bases between. CDR3 sequence: CASSFGEGYTF. The CDR3, as DNA: TGTGCCAGCAGTTTTGGCGAGGGCTACACCTTC.

V usage is TRBV4-1 and J usage is TRBJ2-6; D possibly corresponds to TRBD1 (7 bases). Germline V CDR1 and CDR2: MGHRA, YSYEKL. The CDR3 runs 19 residues. V shed 5 bases and J shed 1 base, with 21 bases lying between them. This CDR3 is CASSGGVIQGTSGANVLTF. CDR3 bases: TGCGCCAGCAGCGGAGGGGTGATACAGGGGACATCTGGGGCCAACGTCCTGACTTTC.

This clonotype was seen many times. This chain connects TRBV6-5 to TRBJ2-7, with 7 bases lining up with TRBD1. The V gene end was trimmed by 0 bases and the J gene end by 2 bases; junction bases not matched to a gene: 4. CDR1 and CDR2 (germline): MNHEY, SVGAGI. This CDR3 spans 15 amino acids. For the CDR3, the DNA is TGTGCCAGCAGTTACTCGGCAGGGGGACCCTACGAGCAGTACTTC. Translation gives CASSYSAGGPYEQYF.

At least ten counts were recorded for this clonotype. The gene calls are TRBV4-1 and TRBJ1-2; D gene uncertain. Germline CDR1 MGHRA, CDR2 YSYEKL. V dropped 1 base and J dropped 5 bases, with 11 bases sitting between them. The CDR3 covers 14 residues. Here the CDR3 DNA reads TGCGCCAGCAGCCAAGGAGCCAGCCAATATGGCTACACCTTC. This codes for CASSQGASQYGYTF.

The rearrangement uses TRBV12-3 or TRBV12-4 and TRBJ2-1, with 8 nucleotides matching TRBD2. Trimming cost V 6 bases and J 4 bases; bases outside gene matches: 8. The CDR3 runs 15 residues. In nucleotides, the CDR3 is TGTGCCAGCAGCCACCGGGGGGGGCGTTACAATGAGCAGTTCTTC. Translation: CASSHRGGRYNEQFF.

In this sample, this clonotype turned up a few times. The rearrangement joins TRBV2 to TRBJ2-5; no definite D call. V was trimmed by 5 bases and J by 5 bases, leaving 15 bases between them. Germline V gene lookup returns CDR1 SNHLY and CDR2 FYNNEI. The CDR3 has 14 amino acids. The CDR3 DNA is TGTGCCAGCAGTAGATGGGGTAGTGAGGAGACCCAGTACTTC. Protein: CASSRWGSEETQYF.

At least ten counts were recorded for this clonotype. V and J are TRBV29-1 and TRBJ1-2; 9 nucleotides line up with TRBD1. The germline CDR1 and CDR2 sequences are SQVTM and ANQGSEA. The CDR3 length is 12 residues. The ends lost 7 bases at V and 5 bases at J; junction bases unmatched: 5. CDR3 amino acids: CSGRQGDYGYTF. The CDR3 DNA reads as TGCAGCGGGAGACAGGGGGATTATGGCTACACCTTC.

This clonotype has only a few counts. V and J are TRBV12-3 or TRBV12-4 and TRBJ1-2; maybe TRBD1 (6 bases). V was shortened by 7 bases and J by 2 bases, with 14 bases between the two germline ends. This CDR3 spans 14 amino acids. The CDR3: CASTNTGYNYGYTF. As DNA, the CDR3 is TGTGCCAGCACCAATACAGGGTACAACTATGGCTACACCTTC.